Below are 13 T cell receptor beta chains sequenced from a single sample in a study of T cells in women clearing cervical HPV infection. Some clones are missing from TCRdb's copy, which holds only in-frame ones; the method was immunoSEQ multiplex PCR. Its clone listing holds roughly 20,000 clones. The sample was blood buffy coat. The receptor set was obtained from a woman aged 18 to 75 with a cervical HPV16 infection that either progressed to CIN3+ or cleared (not recorded which).

As for this clone: With the read ending 3 residues before the CDR3 end, the germline J gene is used to fill in that end. V is TRBV7-6 and J is TRBJ2-5, with a weak D call TRBD1 (6 bases). The CDR3 length is 13 residues. Germline V CDR1 and CDR2: SGHVS, FNYEAQ. Trimming cost V 8 bases and J 4 bases, with 14 bases left between them. CDR3 sequence reads: CASGGDRRETQYF. Incomplete CDR3 DNA: TGTGCCAGCGGGGGCGACCGAAGAGAGACC.

Comments on this clone: From the germline J gene comes the end of the CDR3, since the read stops 3 residues before it. The V gene is TRBV5-4, the J gene TRBJ1-4, with D perhaps matching TRBD1 (6 bases). CDR1 is SGHNT and CDR2 is YYREEE in the germline V gene (reference sequence). This CDR3 contains 14 residues. V lost 4 bases, J lost 2 bases, and 9 bases lay in between. The sequenced part of the CDR3 DNA is TGTGCCAGCAGCCAGGGGTCGACTAATGAAAAA. It encodes CASSQGSTNEK. The whole CDR3 reads CASSQGSTNEKLFF.

Note on this clone: The read finishes 3 residues shy of the CDR3 end, and the germline J gene is used to complete it. The rearrangement links TRBV2 to TRBJ1-1; the D gene is possibly TRBD1 (6 bases). Deletions cut 0 bases from V and 1 base from J, with 15 bases between. The CDR3 covers 17 residues. Germline CDR1 is SNHLY and CDR2 is FYNNEI. The covered CDR3 bases are TGTGCCAGCAGTGAAGCGGGGCCAGGGGCAGAGAACACTGAA. Amino acids: CASSEAGPGAENTE. The full CDR3 sequence reads CASSEAGPGAENTEAFF.

With respect to this clone: The read stops 3 residues short of the end of the CDR3; the missing end is completed from the germline J gene. The rearrangement joins TRBV12-3 or TRBV12-4 to TRBJ2-1, with TRBD2 matching over 7 bases. The length of the CDR3 is 16 residues. Trimming at V came to 5 bases and at J to 4 bases, leaving 11 bases not matched to a gene. The CDR3 DNA, read in part, is TGTGCCAGCAGTCTCTCCCTTGGGGAGGGGTACAATGAG. Its translation: CASSLSLGEGYNE. The full CDR3 is CASSLSLGEGYNEQFF.

About this clone: With the read ending 3 residues before the CDR3 end, the germline J gene is used to fill in that end. The chain has TRBV10-2 and TRBJ2-2, with 9 bases that match TRBD1. CDR1 WSHSY and CDR2 SAAADI come from the germline V gene. The CDR3 loop spans 15 amino acids. The V and J ends lost 6 bases and 6 bases, in that order; junction bases with no gene match: 8. CDR3 bases read: TGCGCCAGCAGCGAGAGGGACAGGGACCCCGGGGAG. Translation: CASSERDRDPGE. The CDR3 in full is CASSERDRDPGELFF.

Comments on this clone: The read ends 3 residues early relative to the CDR3; the germline J gene fills the gap. The chain recombines TRBV19 with TRBJ1-4; possible D gene TRBD1, 5 bases. In germline, CDR1 is LNHDA, CDR2 SQIVND (reference sequence). The CDR3 sequence is 15 residues long. CDR3 DNA (partial): TGTGCCAGTACCGACGCCCACTCTGGGGCCAACGTA. As protein: CASTDAHSGANV. The full CDR3 protein reads CASTDAHSGANVLFF.

The CDR3 DNA, read in part, is TGTGCCAGTAGTTCCGGGACAGGGGCAGATACG. Its translation: CASSSGTGADT. The complete CDR3 protein is CASSSGTGADTQYF. This chain joins TRBV19 and TRBJ2-3, with 10 bases matching TRBD1. The read stops 3 residues short of the end of the CDR3; the missing end is completed from the germline J gene. The J segment lost 4 bases and the V segment lost 5 bases, leaving 3 bases of the junction unmatched. The CDR3 contains 14 residues. Germline CDR1 and CDR2: LNHDA and SQIVND (reference sequence).

Worth noting for this clone: The read halts 3 residues ahead of the CDR3 end, with the missing end drawn from the germline J gene. V and J are TRBV6-1 and TRBJ2-3; no reliable D call. Germline CDR1 MNHNS, CDR2 SASEGT. The CDR3 runs 13 residues. Incomplete CDR3 DNA: TGTGCCAGCAGTGAATCCGGTAAAGAGACG. It is translated as CASSESGKET. The full CDR3 protein reads CASSESGKETQYF.

On this clone itself: The sequence runs out 3 residues before the end of the CDR3; the remainder is reconstructed from the germline J gene. The gene calls are TRBV5-6 and TRBJ2-1; the D is unclear. Germline V lookup: CDR1 SGHDT, CDR2 YYEEEE. The CDR3 loop spans 12 amino acids. Trimming removed 0 bases at V and 7 bases at J, with 5 bases between. Incomplete CDR3 DNA: TGTGCCAGCAGCTTGGAAGGGAATGAG. Its translation is CASSLEGNE. In full, the CDR3 reads CASSLEGNEQFF.

On this clone: The read comes to an end 3 residues before the CDR3 does, leaving the germline J gene to fill in the end. The chain joins TRBV20-1 to TRBJ2-5; 11 bases are shared with TRBD1. Germline CDR1 DFQATT, CDR2 SNEGSKA (reference sequence). V was clipped by 3 bases and J by 3 bases; unmatched bases: 3. This CDR3 spans 14 amino acids. The covered CDR3 bases are TGCAGTGCTAGTCGGACAGGGGGCAAAGAGACC. This encodes CSASRTGGKET. The whole CDR3 sequence is CSASRTGGKETQYF.

In regard to this clone: The read comes to an end 3 residues before the CDR3 does, leaving the germline J gene to fill in the end. The chain links TRBV19 to TRBJ1-1, with D perhaps TRBD1 (5 bases). Germline V gene sequence: CDR1 LNHDA, CDR2 SQIVND (reference sequence). Trimming shortened V by 10 bases and J by 1 base, and 16 bases separated the two germline ends. The CDR3 loop spans 14 amino acids. This CDR3 reads CATSGRGQNTEAFF. CDR3 bases read: TGTGCCACCTCGGGGCGGGGCCAGAACACTGAA.

As for this clone: The read falls 3 residues short of the CDR3 end, and the missing part is taken from the germline J gene. This rearrangement joins TRBV7-2 to TRBJ2-3; no clear D. There are 13 residues in the CDR3. Germline CDR1 is SGHTA and CDR2 is FQGNSA. V lost 8 bases to trimming and J lost 4 bases, with 13 bases between them. CDR3 bases read: TGTGCCAGCTCGGCGACTTTCCCAGATACG. Its translation is CASSATFPDT. The entire CDR3 protein is CASSATFPDTQYF.

About this clone: The read ends 3 residues shy of where the CDR3 ends; the end is completed using the germline J gene. The chain has TRBV9 and TRBJ2-1, with 10 positions matching TRBD2. CDR1 and CDR2 (germline): SGDLS, YYNGEE. The CDR3 runs to 17 residues. V trimming: 0 bases; J trimming: 3 bases; junction bases outside the gene matches: 6. CDR3 DNA, as far as it was read: TGTGCCAGCAGCGTAGCTCCCCTAGCGGGAGTCTACAATGAG. Residues: CASSVAPLAGVYNE. The entire CDR3 protein reads CASSVAPLAGVYNEQFF.